This T cell receptor (beta chain) was captured by sequencing in a study of identical twins. This clonotype has at least ten counts. A universal primer binding site was introduced by template switching. The final cDNA contained unique molecular identifiers. Each CDR3 protein is one row after TCRdb ran MiXCR on the 5' RACE reads. The sample lists some 710,000 distinct CDR3 sequences; approximately 6% were seen once. V lost 1 base and J 3 bases, leaving 10 bases between the germline ends. The CDR3 covers 15 residues. CDR1 SEHNR and CDR2 FQNEAQ come from the germline V gene (reference sequence). The specimen was naive T cells sorted from blood. This sequence originates from a man aged 18 to 29 in good health. J is TRBJ1-5 and V is TRBV7-9; D perhaps matches TRBD1 (5 bases). CDR3 sequence reads: CASSLETEPNQPQHF. DNA of the CDR3: TGTGCCAGCAGCTTAGAGACAGAGCCCAATCAGCCCCAGCATTTT.